This T cell receptor beta chain comes out of a study of T-cell memory formation after mild COVID-19 (dated by TCRdb to the early 2020s). With respect to the entire study: TCR sequence clusters from the two donors were largely donor specific. Two young, previously healthy adult volunteers made up the cohort, one male and one female. In a couple of donors, T-cell clones that expanded and contracted after mild COVID-19 were tracked by sequencing TCRalpha and TCRbeta repertoires over time. On the study overall, not on this receptor specifically: Clones that contracted from day 15 to 85 showed balanced CD4/CD8 phenotypes, whereas a second wave of clones that expanded from day 15 to 37 leaned towards CD4+. Some responding clones were detected in pre-infection memory, suggesting pre-existing cross-reactive memory T cells joined the SARS-CoV-2 response. Whether the second-wave clones peaking on day 37 were SARS-CoV-2 specific was not confirmed. Contracting CD4+ clones were located mainly in the CM and EM memory subsets, whereas CD8+ clones were found to be enriched in EMRA. Only a couple of mild cases were covered by the study, and larger cohorts that include severe cases with pre-infection samples were considered necessary.

The germline V gene (reference sequence) supplies CDR1 MNHEY and CDR2 SMNVEV. The CDR3 measures 14 amino acids from cysteine to phenylalanine. Here the CDR3 DNA is all that survives: 42 bases in frame from base 1. The V end loses 7 bases and the J end loses 0 bases, and a stretch of 10 bases separates them. TCRdb records Illumina NovaSeq 6000 as the sequencer. Using 5'RACE with constant-segment primers, TCRalpha and TCRbeta cDNA libraries were constructed, with sample barcodes and unique molecular identifiers added in the process. Trizol reagent was used to extract RNA from every sample. The libraries were amplified in two PCR steps, and the second step added a second sample barcode and Illumina TruSeq adapters. The libraries were sequenced on an Illumina NovaSeq using 2 x 150 bp paired-end reads. Under the source paper's analysis protocol: Demultiplexing of reads and collapsing into UMI-guided consensus sequences were performed with migec v1.2.7. Using mixcr v2.1.11, UMI consensuses were aligned to TRA and TRB V and J templates and then assembled into clonotypes. Clonotypes were classified as expanded or contracted when called significant by both edgeR and NoisET, with noise models trained on biological replicates. For edgeR calls, a false discovery rate-adjusted p below 0.01 and a log2 fold-change threshold of 1 were applied. As an exploratory analysis of dynamics, max-normalized trajectories of the 1000 most abundant clonotypes were examined by PCA with hierarchical clustering. Separately sequenced CD4+ and CD8+ repertoires were used to assign the CD4 or CD8 phenotype of responding clones. TCRdb itself trimmed the public reads at Q25 with fastp, ran MiXCR and retained productive beta chains. Rows with one shared CDR3 protein collapse into an entry with the most common genes and DNA. The V and J calls here are based on TCRdb, not the publication. The sample table lists 310,000 or so distinct CDR3 sequences, around 15% of them with a count of one. The ten largest clonotypes hold 22% of the sample.

Ficoll-Paque density gradient centrifugation was the method used to isolate PBMCs. There are a few counts of this clonotype. Its antigen specificity is not known. Base-call qualities are not available, and no considerably larger clone is one nucleotide away. The V and J segments used are TRBV27 and TRBJ2-1, with the D gene possibly TRBD1 or TRBD2, each one fitting 6 bases. Sample: PBMCs or a T cell subset sorted from them (not recorded which). This receptor was identified in a man between 18 and 29 years old who had mild COVID-19 (a few samples of this study predate the infection). The sample titles of this study are shuffled in the database, so cell type and time point are left out; the donor was told from shared clones. The DNA reads TGTGCCAGCATGCGGGACAACTCCTACAATGAGCAGTTCTTC. Translated, this gives CASMRDNSYNEQFF.